The clone carrying this TCR beta chain showed up many times. The target antigen is unknown. Germline is not matched at one junction end, which may reflect a read error. The sample belongs to a study of T cells after yellow fever vaccination. Overall study context: SMART-Seq v4 Ultra Low Input prepared libraries from low-cell fractions. Whole-study findings and limits: The secondary response peaked faster, at day 5 versus 15, but was weaker. Most primary-vaccination clones recurred post-booster (roughly 96% CD4, over 70% CD8).

This CDR3 contains 12 residues. Per the germline V gene, CDR1 is SQVTM and CDR2 is ANQGSEA. Via MiXCR, TCRdb re-called the 5' RACE reads, giving one row per CDR3 protein. The profile shows 250,000 to 400,000 distinct CDR3 sequences, roughly 4.3% of them singletons. The V call is TRBV29-1, the J call TRBJ2-1; the D is unclear. This TCR was recovered from a man aged 18 to 29 who received the YFV17D yellow fever vaccine. The sample consisted of PBMCs, taken 15 days after the yellow fever booster vaccination. CDR3 in amino acids: CSVQDLTHEQFF. CDR3 coding DNA: TGCAGCGTTCAAGACCTAACCCATGAGCAGTTCTTC.